The present T cell receptor delta chain was sequenced within a study of gamma-delta chains in newborns, infants, children. Across the whole study: Innate gammadelta T cells reportedly expand polyclonally right after birth, driven by microbial exposure, per the title.

TCRdb reanalysed the reads with CATT. The sample holds several thousand delta-chain clones; about 38% are singletons and the top ten take about 14%. V dropped 0 bases and J dropped 2; count of bases not matched to a gene: 17. This CDR3 is 21 amino acids long. Germline-derived CDR1 and CDR2 are TSWWSYY and QGS. Only one count was recorded for this clone. This clonotype originated in a child who received the measles vaccine. The sample was blood. The chain links TRDV1 to TRDJ1, with 11 bases matching TRDD3. This CDR3 reads CALGELKTFLMGDTGTDKLIF. As DNA, the CDR3 is TGTGCTCTTGGGGAACTCAAAACCTTCCTTATGGGGGATACGGGGACCGATAAACTCATCTTT.